These 16 T cell receptor beta chains originate from one sample sequenced in a study of brain T cells in children with intractable seizures. Profiled with immunoSEQ multiplex PCR; TCRdb holds only in-frame clones, not every one. The repertoire has 300,000 to 400,000 clones, 93% of them found once; the top ten carry around 6%. The time point was: blood from clinic visit 5 months post-surgery; TSC patient then seizure free. The material sequenced was peripheral blood, taken about 5 months after surgery. The receptors here all came from a boy under two years old with tuberous sclerosis and intractable seizures.

The chain links TRBV12-3 or TRBV12-4 to TRBJ2-1; D not resolved. V dropped 3 bases and J dropped 4 bases, with 4 bases sitting between them. CDR3 size: 12 residues. CDR3 loop: CASSFNYNEQFF. DNA of the CDR3: TGTGCCAGCAGTTTCAATTACAATGAGCAGTTCTTC.

The rearrangement links TRBV6-2 or TRBV6-3 to TRBJ1-6, with D tentatively TRBD1 (5 bases). This CDR3 is 16 amino acids long. Germline CDR1 is MNHEY and CDR2 is SVGEGT. The V and J ends lost 2 bases and 6 bases respectively, with 14 bases between them. The CDR3 nucleotides read TGTGCCAGCAGTTACGACAGCCCCGCGGTTAATTCACCCCTCCACTTT. Amino acids: CASSYDSPAVNSPLHF.

Worth noting for this clone: The sample carries other DNA sequences with the same CDR3. The V call is TRBV5-1, the J call TRBJ1-2; D gene ambiguous. The CDR3 has 12 residues. Germline V CDR1 and CDR2: SGHRS, YFSETQ. Trimming removed 0 bases at V and 2 bases at J, with 2 bases between. CDR3 nucleotides: TGCGCCAGCAGCTTGGCAAACTATGGCTACACCTTC. Amino acids: CASSLANYGYTF.

V usage is TRBV13 and J usage is TRBJ2-5; D is undetermined. The V gene's germline CDR1 is PRHDT and CDR2 FYEKMQ (reference sequence). There are 12 residues in the CDR3. V lost 1 base to trimming and J lost 10 bases, with 10 bases between them. CDR3 nucleotides: TGTGCCAGCAGCTTAGAAGGGTACGGCCAGTACTTC. Residues: CASSLEGYGQYF.

The chain joins TRBV27 to TRBJ2-3, with a weak D call TRBD2 (5 bases). CDR1 MNHEY and CDR2 SMNVEV come from the germline V gene (reference sequence). The CDR3 sequence is 16 residues long. The ends were cut back, 2 bases at V and 5 bases at J, with 17 bases in the middle. CDR3 loop: CASSLLPPEAGDTQYF. As DNA, the CDR3 is TGTGCCAGCAGTTTACTCCCCCCGGAGGCGGGAGATACGCAGTATTTT.

This chain links TRBV11-3 with TRBJ1-2; D call uncertain. Looked up from germline, CDR1 is SGHNT and CDR2 is YENEEA. The CDR3 covers 15 residues. V was pared by 0 bases and J by 6 bases, with 14 bases between. The chain's CDR3 is CASSLEGRPIDGYTF. CDR3 bases: TGTGCCAGCAGCTTAGAAGGCAGGCCCATCGATGGCTACACCTTC.

The chain couples TRBV27 to TRBJ2-1; the match to TRBD2 covers 10 bases. V lost 3 bases, J lost 1 base, and 3 bases stayed unmatched. This CDR3 comprises 16 residues. Germline CDR1 reads MNHEY; CDR2 reads SMNVEV (reference sequence). For the CDR3, the DNA is TGTGCCAGCAGTTTCGTGGGACTAGCGTCCTACAATGAGCAGTTCTTC. Translating gives CASSFVGLASYNEQFF.

The chain couples TRBV4-1 to TRBJ2-7; D gene uncertain. The CDR3 spans 14 residues. The germline V gene encodes CDR1 MGHRA and CDR2 YSYEKL. V shed 3 bases and J shed 1 base, with 10 bases lying between them. CDR3 coding DNA: TGCGCCAGCAGCCAGACGACTCTATCCTACGAGCAGTACTTC. Translation gives CASSQTTLSYEQYF.

The rearrangement links TRBV9 to TRBJ2-5; D is possibly TRBD1 (5 bases). The CDR3 contains 14 residues. In germline, CDR1 is SGDLS, CDR2 YYNGEE. Trimming pared 0 bases from V and 5 bases from J, leaving 11 bases between. The CDR3 DNA follows: TGTGCCAGCAGCGTAGCGGCAGGGTGGGAGACCCAGTACTTC. Translating gives CASSVAAGWETQYF.

This clone was observed once. The V call is TRBV27, the J call TRBJ2-3; D unresolved. This CDR3 has 13 residues. CDR1 and CDR2 from the germline V gene are MNHEY and SMNVEV (reference sequence). Between the trimmed V and J ends, which lost 2 bases and 7 bases, there was a span of 10 bases. The CDR3 DNA follows: TGTGCCAGCAGTTTAACGGGTATTAATACGCAGTATTTT. It specifies CASSLTGINTQYF.

The V gene is TRBV5-6, the J gene TRBJ2-3; tentative D call: TRBD1 (7 bases). Between the trimmed V and J ends, which lost 3 bases and 6 bases, there was a span of 14 bases. Germline CDR1 reads SGHDT; CDR2 reads YYEEEE. CDR3 size: 14 residues. The CDR3 loop reads CASSWDRGRDTQYF. The CDR3 bases are TGTGCCAGCAGCTGGGACAGAGGGAGGGATACGCAGTATTTT.

J is TRBJ2-1 and V is TRBV20-1, with D uncertain. Germline CDR1 reads DFQATT; CDR2 reads SNEGSKA (reference sequence). The V and J ends lost 2 bases and 6 bases respectively, with 5 bases between them. The CDR3 is 11 residues long. CDR3 DNA sequence: TGCAGTGCTAGATTCGGCAATGAGCAGTTCTTC. As protein: CSARFGNEQFF.

CDR3 amino acids: CASRGADSIGFYEQYF. DNA for the CDR3: TGTGCCAGTAGAGGGGCCGACAGTATCGGATTTTACGAGCAGTACTTC. The rearrangement uses TRBV19 and TRBJ2-7; possible D gene TRBD1, 5 bases. Trimming shortened V by 6 bases and J by 4 bases, and 22 bases separated the two germline ends. The CDR3 extends over 16 amino acids. Germline V gene data show CDR1 as LNHDA and CDR2 as SQIVND (reference sequence).

V and J are TRBV27 and TRBJ2-7; D tentatively reads TRBD1 or TRBD2 (6 bases each). The CDR3 is 15 amino acids. Germline CDR1 MNHEY, CDR2 SMNVEV (reference sequence). Trimming took off 2 bases at V and 2 bases at J, with 13 bases between the two ends. The CDR3 DNA reads as TGTGCCAGCAGTTTAAGATCGGGGGCGCCCTACGAGCAGTACTTC. It specifies CASSLRSGAPYEQYF.

The chain couples TRBV7-9 to TRBJ2-2; tentative D call: TRBD2 (6 bases). The CDR3 extends over 14 amino acids. V lost 5 bases to trimming and J lost 4 bases, with 11 bases between them. Germline assignment: CDR1 SEHNR and CDR2 FQNEAQ (reference sequence). The DNA of the CDR3 is TGTGCCAGCAGCCCGGGACTTAGCACCGGGGAGCTGTTTTTT. Its translation is CASSPGLSTGELFF.

This CDR3 reads CASSPKAGTGDTQYF. DNA for the CDR3: TGTGCCAGCAGCCCTAAAGCGGGTACAGGAGATACGCAGTATTTT. This sequence joins TRBV11-3 and TRBJ2-3; perhaps TRBD2 as D (6 bases). The V gene's germline CDR1 is SGHNT and CDR2 YENEEA. Trimming stripped 5 bases from V and 5 bases from J, with 17 bases between. The CDR3 totals 15 residues.